Below are 7 T cell receptor beta chains sequenced from a single sample in a study of CD8+CD57+ T cells in acquired aplastic anemia. Genomic DNA, serving as template, underwent TCR beta VDJ and CDR3 profiling. Using its own MiXCR run on the reads, TCRdb lists one record per CDR3 protein. The sample lists over 150,000 distinct CDR3 sequences, around 50% seen once, with roughly 15% in the top ten. The sample comprised sorted CD4+, CD8+, or CD8+CD57+ T cells (not recorded which) from PBMCs. The receptor source for this set is a human donor in good health, serving as a control.

This clonotype was counted ten times or more. The V call is TRBV20-1, the J call TRBJ1-2; the D gene is possibly TRBD1 (5 bases). This CDR3 spans 11 amino acids. V shed 5 bases and J shed 5 bases, with 9 bases lying between them. Germline loops: CDR1 DFQATT, CDR2 SNEGSKA (reference sequence). CDR3 bases: TGCAGTGCTGTGGGGCCTTATGGCTACACCTTC. It translates to CSAVGPYGYTF.

This clonotype has a count of ten or more. The gene calls are TRBV19 and TRBJ2-7; D gene unclear. The CDR3 is 14 residues long. Trimming took off 3 bases at V and 2 bases at J, with 11 bases between the two ends. CDR1 and CDR2 (germline): LNHDA, SQIVND (reference sequence). The CDR3 nucleotides read TGTGCCAGTAGTATCAGGCAGGCCCCCTACGAGCAGTACTTC. Residues: CASSIRQAPYEQYF.

The chain has TRBV29-1 and TRBJ2-3; 8 bases line up with TRBD1. Germline V gene data show CDR1 as SQVTM and CDR2 as ANQGSEA. The V and J ends lost 6 bases and 4 bases, in that order; junction bases with no gene match: 3. CDR3 length: 12 amino acids. DNA for the CDR3: TGCAGCGTCCAACAGGGGGCAGATACGCAGTATTTT. Its protein product is CSVQQGADTQYF.

The count of this clonotype is one. The chain recombines TRBV29-1 with TRBJ1-3, with 7 bases aligning to TRBD1. V shed 0 bases, J shed 1 base, and the junction held 9 bases outside the gene matches. CDR1 and CDR2 from the germline V gene are SQVTM and ANQGSEA. This CDR3 is built from 17 residues. CDR3 loop: CSVEDGSGGVSGNTIYF. In DNA form, the CDR3 reads TGCAGCGTTGAAGATGGGTCAGGGGGTGTATCTGGAAACACCATATATTTT.

This clonotype was counted many times. The V gene is TRBV6-1, the J gene TRBJ2-3, with a possible D match to TRBD2 (7 bases). Germline V gene data show CDR1 as MNHNS and CDR2 as SASEGT. The CDR3 runs to 16 residues. V was shortened by 7 bases and J by 4 bases, with 21 bases between the two germline ends. CDR3 bases: TGTGCCAGCAACCTATGGGGGGGCGGTTGGTCAGATACGCAGTATTTT. Protein: CASNLWGGGWSDTQYF.

The rearrangement links TRBV4-3 to TRBJ2-7; 7 bases map to TRBD2. This CDR3 has 18 amino acids. V shed 1 base and J 0 bases; nucleotides not matched to a gene: 12. Germline V gives CDR1 LGHNA, CDR2 YSLEER. The CDR3 sequence is CASSQARGVGLHSYEQYF. The CDR3 DNA follows: TGCGCCAGCAGCCAAGCCCGGGGGGTCGGCCTTCACTCCTACGAGCAGTACTTC.

Comment on this clonotype: This CDR3 is missing its conserved last phenylalanine or tryptophan, likely due to a read error. The rearrangement links TRBV6-6 to TRBJ1-1; TRBD1 might be the D (5 bases). This CDR3 is 13 amino acids long. The germline CDR1 and CDR2 sequences are MNHNY and SVGAGI (reference sequence). The CDR3 protein is CVSRLQENTEAFL. The CDR3 DNA reads TGTGTCAGCAGGTTACAGGAGAACACTGAAGCTTTCCTT.